This is a list of T cell receptor beta chains from one sample in a study of human T cells and chemical hapten exposure. Each CDR3 protein is one row after TCRdb ran MiXCR on the RACE reads. The sample lists 180,000 or so distinct CDR3 sequences, more than 14% occurring once. Material: whole blood, obtained in connection with sensitization to the hapten diphenylcyclopropenone (DPC). These receptors were collected from a woman in her 30s with alopecia areata. Some clones in this sample may be carry-over from other donors' samples. CDR3s include the opening cysteine and the closing phenylalanine or tryptophan. The D gene is left open where the match is weak. Part of the rows lack a size; the others show once, few, many or a class for expanded clones.

V	J	D	size	CDR3	DNA
TRBV6-2/TRBV6-3	TRBJ2-7	TRBD1	few	CASRLPRQGTGEQYF	TGTGCCAGCAGACTGCCGAGACAGGGGACAGGAGAGCAGTACTTC
TRBV28	TRBJ2-1	TRBD1	few	CASSLWTGGAYNEQFF	TGTGCCAGCAGTTTGTGGACAGGGGGCGCCTACAATGAGCAGTTCTTC
TRBV7-2	TRBJ1-2	-	-	CASSSGTNNYGYTF	TGTGCCAGCAGCTCCGGGACCAACAACTATGGCTACACCTTC
TRBV7-2	TRBJ1-5	-	many	CASSLSTQTGQPQHF	TGTGCCAGCAGCTTATCTACACAAACTGGTCAGCCCCAGCATTTT
TRBV7-8	TRBJ2-3	-	-	CASSSPGRLRISTDTQYF	TGTGCCAGCAGCTCCCCCGGGCGTTTGCGAATAAGCACAGATACGCAGTATTTT
TRBV7-9	TRBJ2-1	-	few	CASSLLEQFF	TGTGCCAGCAGCCTACTGGAGCAGTTCTTC
TRBV28	TRBJ2-7	-	-	CASSPGRAYEQYF	TGTGCCAGCAGCCCGGGACGGGCCTACGAGCAGTACTTC
TRBV28	TRBJ2-3	TRBD2	many	CASSLVQGGDTQYF	TGTGCCAGCAGTTTAGTTCAGGGAGGGGATACGCAGTATTTT
TRBV24-1	TRBJ1-3	-	few	CATSVPSYSGNTIYF	TGTGCCACCAGTGTCCCCAGCTACTCTGGAAACACCATATATTTT
TRBV6-4	TRBJ2-1	TRBD2	few	CASSPGTSNEQFF	TGTGCCAGCAGCCCTGGGACTAGTAATGAGCAGTTCTTC
TRBV2	TRBJ2-1	-	few	CASSEASSYNEQFF	TGTGCCAGCAGTGAAGCGAGCTCCTACAATGAGCAGTTCTTC
TRBV20-1	TRBJ2-1	TRBD1	-	CSAGGQSSYNEQFF	TGCAGTGCTGGGGGACAGAGCTCCTACAATGAGCAGTTCTTC
TRBV20-1	TRBJ2-1	TRBD2	-	CSALITSGTHATYNEQFF	TGCAGTGCCCTAATCACTAGCGGGACCCACGCCACCTACAATGAGCAGTTCTTC
TRBV5-1	TRBJ1-2	-	few	CASSETDYYGYTF	TGCGCCAGCAGCGAGACAGACTACTATGGCTACACCTTC
TRBV5-6	TRBJ2-7	TRBD1	-	CASSLAGAGQGFSYEQYF	TGTGCCAGCAGCTTGGCTGGCGCGGGACAGGGGTTCTCCTACGAGCAGTACTTC
TRBV28	TRBJ2-5	TRBD1	many	CASSVISGTGGLYQETQYF	TGTGCCAGCAGTGTAATCTCCGGGACAGGGGGCCTTTACCAAGAGACCCAGTACTTC
TRBV6-4	TRBJ2-1	TRBD2	once	CASSHLAGGQDEQFF	TGTGCCAGCAGCCATCTAGCGGGGGGGCAGGATGAGCAGTTCTTC
TRBV12-3/TRBV12-4	TRBJ1-6	TRBD1	few	CASSAGTDNSPLHF	TGTGCCAGCAGTGCCGGGACAGATAATTCACCCCTCCACTTT
TRBV12-2	TRBJ1-6	-	many	CASRLCPSGHLAGNSPLHF	TGTGCAAGTCGCTTATGCCCGTCAGGACACCTCGCGGGGAATTCACCCCTCCACTTT
TRBV24-1	TRBJ2-3	-	-	CATEMDRGNTQYF	TGTGCCACCGAGATGGACCGGGGGAATACGCAGTATTTT
TRBV10-2	TRBJ2-3	TRBD2	-	CASVSSGQDTQYF	TGCGCCAGCGTATCTAGCGGGCAAGATACGCAGTATTTT
TRBV24-1	TRBJ2-5	TRBD1	many	CATSDSSGGQETQYF	TGTGCCACCAGTGATTCGTCAGGGGGCCAAGAGACCCAGTACTTC
TRBV19	TRBJ2-3	-	-	CASSARASTDTQYF	TGTGCCAGTAGTGCCAGAGCTAGCACAGATACGCAGTATTTT
TRBV3-1	TRBJ2-1	-	many	CASSQDDWEQFF	TGTGCCAGCAGCCAAGATGACTGGGAGCAGTTCTTC
TRBV7-9	TRBJ1-5	-	few	CASSLGQSPTDQPQHF	TGTGCCAGCAGCTTAGGCCAGAGTCCAACGGATCAGCCCCAGCATTTT
TRBV2	TRBJ2-1	-	-	CASSVSQQYNEQFF	TGTGCCAGCAGTGTCAGTCAACAGTACAATGAGCAGTTCTTC
TRBV10-3	TRBJ2-5	TRBD1	few	CAIGLDRGETQYF	TGTGCCATCGGACTGGACAGGGGAGAGACCCAGTACTTC
TRBV12-3/TRBV12-4	TRBJ1-4	-	few	CASSLGPLQEKLFF	TGTGCCAGCAGTTTAGGGCCCCTGCAGGAAAAACTGTTTTTT
TRBV7-6	TRBJ2-5	TRBD2	many	CASSLDLGLDGETQYF	TGTGCCAGCAGCTTGGATCTCGGACTAGATGGAGAGACCCAGTACTTC
TRBV11-3	TRBJ1-1	-	few	CASSSQWRGNTEAFF	TGTGCCAGCAGCTCCCAGTGGAGGGGGAACACTGAAGCTTTCTTT
TRBV5-5	TRBJ1-3	-	few	CASSFLGLQGAVGNTIYF	TGTGCCAGCAGCTTTTTGGGTCTTCAAGGGGCTGTTGGAAACACCATATATTTT
TRBV5-6	TRBJ2-3	-	few	CASSGLATTQYF	TGTGCCAGCAGCGGGTTGGCAACTACGCAGTATTTT
TRBV29-1	TRBJ2-3	-	-	CSVEGSSTDTQYF	TGCAGCGTTGAGGGCAGCTCCACAGATACGCAGTATTTT
TRBV7-6	TRBJ2-2	-	few	CASTPSGPHGELFF	TGTGCCAGCACCCCATCCGGGCCCCACGGGGAGCTGTTTTTT
TRBV12-3/TRBV12-4	TRBJ1-6	-	-	CASSRPQGNAPLHF	TGTGCCAGCAGCCGACCGCAGGGAAACGCACCCCTCCACTTT
TRBV28	TRBJ1-1	-	few	CASSLPGGGNTEAFF	TGTGCCAGCAGTCTACCTGGAGGGGGAAACACTGAAGCTTTCTTT
TRBV6-1	TRBJ1-4	-	few	CASSERGPNEKLFF	TGTGCCAGCAGTGAGCGGGGGCCTAATGAAAAACTGTTTTTT
TRBV14	TRBJ2-1	-	-	CASRGAERYNEQFF	TGTGCCAGCAGAGGAGCGGAGCGCTACAATGAGCAGTTCTTC
TRBV20-1	TRBJ2-7	TRBD1	-	CSASRARQGAYEQYF	TGCAGTGCTAGTAGAGCGCGACAGGGGGCCTACGAGCAGTACTTC
TRBV12-5	TRBJ1-1	-	-	CASGLDRGLNTEAFF	TGTGCTAGTGGTTTGGATCGAGGGTTGAACACTGAAGCTTTCTTT
TRBV28	TRBJ2-1	TRBD2	few	CASSDPIAGGSNEQFF	TGTGCCAGCTCAGACCCCATAGCGGGGGGCTCCAATGAGCAGTTCTTC
TRBV18	TRBJ2-3	-	-	CASSPSDLYTQYF	TGTGCCAGCTCACCATCCGACCTATATACGCAGTATTTT
TRBV4-2	TRBJ1-5	-	-	CASSQEPGGEQPQHF	TGTGCCAGCAGCCAAGAGCCGGGAGGAGAACAGCCCCAGCATTTT
TRBV12-5	TRBJ2-1	-	many	CASVFGSYNEQFF	TGTGCTAGCGTATTCGGGTCTTACAATGAGCAGTTCTTC
TRBV6-6	TRBJ2-7	TRBD1	few	CASREGQGLYEQYF	TGTGCCAGCAGAGAAGGACAGGGCCTCTACGAGCAGTACTTC